This is a list of T cell receptor beta chains from one sample in a study of T cells after yellow fever vaccination. MiXCR was run by TCRdb on the 5' RACE reads, yielding one entry per CDR3 protein. The sample shows some 350,000 distinct CDR3 sequences, 4.1% of them seen only once. Sequences were derived from PBMCs, sampled 5 days after the yellow fever booster vaccination. The receptors were sampled from a man aged 18 to 35 who received the YFV17D yellow fever vaccine. Each CDR3 is given with its conserved first and last residue. D genes are given only for firm matches. Only some rows state a clone size, as once, few, many or a class for expanded clones.

abundance	v_gene	d_gene	j_gene	CDR3aa	CDR3nt
NA	TRBV5-6	TRBD1	TRBJ1-4	CASSVSMRPGTGGEKLFF	TGTGCCAGCAGCGTTTCAATGAGGCCCGGGACAGGGGGTGAAAAACTGTTTTTT
many	TRBV20-1	TRBD1	TRBJ2-2	CSASTGAGGELFF	TGCAGTGCCTCGACAGGGGCCGGCGGGGAGCTGTTTTTT
NA	TRBV6-1	TRBD2	TRBJ2-5	CASSTLSGGGETQYF	TGTGCCAGCAGTACCCTTAGCGGGGGCGGAGAGACCCAGTACTTC
many	TRBV7-2	NA	TRBJ1-1	CASSLAGGAAEAFF	TGTGCCAGCAGCTTAGCTGGGGGGGCGGCTGAAGCTTTCTTT
NA	TRBV3-1	NA	TRBJ1-6	CASSQGGRPGFVPLHF	TGTGCCAGCAGCCAAGGTGGCCGGCCGGGATTCGTGCCCCTCCACTTT
few	TRBV5-1	TRBD2	TRBJ2-1	CASSGGTSGFLDEQFF	TGCGCCAGCAGCGGCGGGACTAGCGGCTTTCTGGATGAGCAGTTCTTC
NA	TRBV7-2	NA	TRBJ2-2	CASRGRRQPGELFF	TGTGCCAGCCGAGGCAGGAGACAGCCCGGGGAGCTGTTTTTT
NA	TRBV5-4	TRBD1	TRBJ2-1	CASSLGTGEWNEQFF	TGTGCCAGCAGCTTGGGGACAGGGGAGTGGAATGAGCAGTTCTTC
many	TRBV12-3/TRBV12-4	NA	TRBJ1-2	CASSLGEFLGYTF	TGTGCCAGCAGTTTAGGGGAATTCCTTGGCTACACCTTC
NA	TRBV7-2	NA	TRBJ2-4	CASSLPSLAKNIQYF	TGTGCCAGCAGCTTGCCGTCGCTAGCCAAAAACATTCAGTACTTC
many	TRBV12-3/TRBV12-4	TRBD1	TRBJ1-6	CASTGQNGQGNSPLHF	TGTGCCAGCACCGGACAAAACGGACAGGGGAATTCACCCCTCCACTTT
NA	TRBV28	TRBD2	TRBJ2-5	CAIEGLAEETQYF	TGTGCCATAGAGGGACTAGCGGAAGAGACCCAGTACTTC
few	TRBV4-3	NA	TRBJ1-4	CASSQDTRGRNNEKLFF	TGCGCCAGCAGCCAAGATACGAGGGGACGGAATAATGAAAAACTGTTTTTT
many	TRBV12-3/TRBV12-4	TRBD1	TRBJ1-4	CASSLRGREKLFF	TGTGCCAGCAGTCTCAGGGGGAGAGAAAAACTGTTTTTT
NA	TRBV6-2/TRBV6-3	NA	TRBJ2-4	CAAGRDIQYF	TGTGCCGCGGGCCGGGACATTCAGTACTTC
NA	TRBV6-4	NA	TRBJ2-1	CASSDSAGTDYNEQFF	TGTGCCAGCAGTGACTCGGCCGGGACGGATTACAATGAGCAGTTCTTC
NA	TRBV7-2	TRBD2	TRBJ2-5	CASSSSSGGAKTQYF	TGTGCCAGCAGCTCCTCTAGCGGGGGGGCGAAGACCCAGTACTTC
NA	TRBV27	NA	TRBJ1-2	CASSPRSEANYGYTF	TGTGCCAGCAGTCCCCGGTCAGAAGCTAACTATGGCTACACCTTC
many	TRBV4-2	NA	TRBJ2-4	CASSQGASKNIQYF	TGTGCCAGCAGCCAAGGGGCGTCCAAAAACATTCAGTACTTC
NA	TRBV10-3	NA	TRBJ2-3	CAIEGEGDVTDTQYF	TGTGCCATCGAAGGTGAGGGGGACGTCACAGATACGCAGTATTTT
few	TRBV25-1	TRBD1	TRBJ1-2	CASSAQGVKGYTF	TGTGCCAGCAGTGCACAGGGGGTGAAAGGCTACACCTTC
few	TRBV11-2	NA	TRBJ1-6	CASSLQGVRSPLHF	TGTGCCAGCAGCTTGCAGGGTGTTCGGTCACCCCTCCACTTT
NA	TRBV5-1	NA	TRBJ1-1	CASSLVQTTEAFF	TGCGCCAGCAGCTTGGTGCAGACGACTGAAGCTTTCTTT
NA	TRBV12-3/TRBV12-4	NA	TRBJ1-5	CASSSVRTPQHF	TGTGCCAGCAGTTCGGTCAGGACGCCCCAGCATTTT
few	TRBV19	NA	TRBJ2-1	CASSISYNEQFF	TGTGCCAGTAGTATTAGCTACAATGAGCAGTTCTTC